One and the same sample provided the 26 T cell receptor beta chains below, sequenced in a study of T cells in Graves' hyperthyroidism and ophthalmopathy. RNA transcripts were the template for amplifying TCR beta CDR3 regions. The HTBI primer set drove a first-round RT-PCR of the TCR CDR3. TCRdb reprocessed the multiplex PCR reads via MiXCR and lists one record per CDR3 protein. The data show about 320,000 distinct CDR3 sequences, about 15% seen once. Sequencing used blood. These receptor sequences come from a man aged 25 to 45 with Graves' hyperthyroidism.

This clonotype was detected only a few times. This chain joins TRBV7-9 and TRBJ2-1; 8 bases are a match to TRBD1. The germline gives CDR1 SEHNR, CDR2 FQNEAQ (reference sequence). The CDR3 runs 15 residues. Germline trimming cut 4 bases from V and 3 bases from J; bases unmatched to any gene: 5. The CDR3 is CASSSGQAFYNEQFF. For the CDR3, the DNA is TGTGCCAGCAGCTCGGGACAGGCGTTCTACAATGAGCAGTTCTTC.

This rearrangement joins TRBV20-1 to TRBJ2-1; tentatively, D is TRBD2 (6 bases). CDR1 is DFQATT and CDR2 is SNEGSKA in the germline V gene (reference sequence). The CDR3 loop spans 15 amino acids. The ends were cut back, 7 bases at V and 0 bases at J, with 16 bases in the middle. This CDR3 is CSGGGGGSSYNEQFF. The CDR3 DNA is TGCAGTGGTGGGGGAGGTGGGAGCTCCTACAATGAGCAGTTCTTC.

In its sample, this clonotype was seen a few times. The chain recombines TRBV27 with TRBJ2-3; 15 bases are shared with TRBD2. V dropped 4 bases and J dropped 1; count of bases not matched to a gene: 9. Germline V gene data show CDR1 as MNHEY and CDR2 as SMNVEV (reference sequence). The CDR3 contains 19 residues. DNA for the CDR3: TGTGCCAGCAGTTCCAGACTCCGGACTAGCGGGGGGGGCACAGATACGCAGTATTTT. It is translated as CASSSRLRTSGGGTDTQYF.

This clonotype was counted many times. The chain employs TRBV2 and TRBJ2-2, with D possibly being TRBD2 (6 bases). CDR3 length equals 16 residues. The V gene's germline CDR1 is SNHLY and CDR2 FYNNEI. The ends were cut back, 3 bases at V and 2 bases at J, with 13 bases in the middle. CDR3 coding DNA: TGTGCCAGCAGTGAGTCGGGACTGAAAAACACCGGGGAGCTGTTTTTT. It encodes CASSESGLKNTGELFF. The variable domain in full, completed from reference TRBV2 and TRBJ2-2, reads EPEVTQTPSHQVTQMGQEVILRCVPISNHLYFYWYRQILGQKVEFLVSFYNNEISEKSEIFDDQFSVERPDGSNFTLKIRSTKLEDSAMYFCASSESGLKNTGELFFGEGSRLTVL.

The J gene is TRBJ2-1, the V gene TRBV20-1; 10 nucleotides match TRBD2. This CDR3 is 15 amino acids long. Germline CDR1 reads DFQATT; CDR2 reads SNEGSKA (reference sequence). With 7 bases clipped from V and 6 bases from J, the junction kept 12 bases outside the gene matches. The chain's CDR3 is CSGSLAGGMVNEQFF. In nucleotides, the CDR3 is TGCAGTGGATCCTTAGCGGGAGGTATGGTCAATGAGCAGTTCTTC.

This clonotype was counted many times. The chain has TRBV2 and TRBJ2-1; TRBD2 aligns across 10 bases. The germline V gene has CDR1 SNHLY and CDR2 FYNNEI. V dropped 2 bases and J dropped 13; count of bases not matched to a gene: 5. This CDR3 has 13 residues. Here the CDR3 reads CASSEYPSGGQFF. The CDR3 bases are TGTGCCAGCAGTGAATATCCTAGCGGGGGCCAGTTCTTC. The whole variable domain, filled in from reference TRBV2 and TRBJ2-1, reads EPEVTQTPSHQVTQMGQEVILRCVPISNHLYFYWYRQILGQKVEFLVSFYNNEISEKSEIFDDQFSVERPDGSNFTLKIRSTKLEDSAMYFCASSEYPSGGQFFGPGTRLTVL.

The chain joins TRBV25-1 to TRBJ2-2; 7 bases agree with TRBD1. The CDR3 is 16 residues long. Germline V gene lookup returns CDR1 MGHDK and CDR2 SYGVNS. V lost 2 bases to trimming and J lost 5 bases; unmatched junction nucleotides: 8. CDR3 residues: CASSEREQGYTGELFF. CDR3 in DNA: TGTGCCAGCAGTGAAAGGGAACAGGGGTATACCGGGGAGCTGTTTTTT.

This clonotype was counted ten times or more. The chain has TRBV3-1 and TRBJ2-3; D ambiguous. V shed 4 bases and J shed 3 bases, with 5 bases lying between them. CDR3 size: 12 residues. Per the germline V gene, CDR1 is LGHDT and CDR2 is YNNKEL (reference sequence). CDR3 loop: CASSPTTDTQYF. The CDR3 nucleotides are TGTGCCAGCAGCCCCACGACAGATACGCAGTATTTT.

The sample holds many counts of this clonotype. For the CDR3, the DNA is TGTGCCAGCAGGGTTAGCGGGAGCACCGGGGAGCTGTTTTTT. Its translation is CASRVSGSTGELFF. This sequence joins TRBV12-3 or TRBV12-4 and TRBJ2-2, with 9 bases lining up with TRBD2. After removal of 6 bases from V and 4 bases from J, the junction contained 3 bases not matched to a gene. This CDR3 contains 14 residues.

This clonotype was observed a handful of times. The chain links TRBV27 to TRBJ2-5, with D possibly TRBD2 on 5 matching bases. The CDR3 is 16 residues long. The germline V gene has CDR1 MNHEY and CDR2 SMNVEV (reference sequence). The V end was cut by 2 bases, the J end by 5 bases, with 18 bases between. This CDR3 reads CASSLVRGEGGETQYF. The DNA for the CDR3 is TGTGCCAGCAGTTTAGTCCGCGGTGAGGGCGGGGAGACCCAGTACTTC.

This clonotype was recorded a few times. The chain couples TRBV11-2 to TRBJ2-1, with D tentatively TRBD2 (5 bases). The CDR3 runs 19 residues. Per germline, CDR1 SGHAT and CDR2 FQNNGV. V was pared by 0 bases and J by 0 bases, with 18 bases between. CDR3 sequence (DNA): TGTGCCAGCAGCTTAGAAATTAGTTTAGGCAGCGGCTCCTACAATGAGCAGTTCTTC. It codes for CASSLEISLGSGSYNEQFF.

This rearrangement joins TRBV19 to TRBJ2-7; the D gene is possibly TRBD1 (5 bases). Trimming pared 1 base from V and 6 bases from J, leaving 10 bases between. This CDR3 contains 13 residues. Germline V lookup: CDR1 LNHDA, CDR2 SQIVND (reference sequence). The CDR3 DNA sequence: TGTGCCAGTAGTATAGCTGCAGGGCGCGAGCAGTACTTC. Its translation is CASSIAAGREQYF.

This clonotype has a handful of counts. V is TRBV5-1 and J is TRBJ2-2, with D possibly TRBD1 on 5 matching bases. This CDR3 comprises 13 residues. Germline assignment: CDR1 SGHRS and CDR2 YFSETQ. The V end lost 3 bases, the J end lost 5 bases, and 8 bases lay between the germline ends. CDR3 nucleotides: TGCGCCAGCAGCTACCCAGGGACCGGGGAGCTGTTTTTT. Translation gives CASSYPGTGELFF.

This clonotype was recorded at least ten times. The chain couples TRBV2 to TRBJ2-3, with TRBD2 as a possible D gene (6 bases). V lost 7 bases and J 3 bases, leaving 14 bases between the germline ends. Germline V gene data show CDR1 as SNHLY and CDR2 as FYNNEI. This CDR3 is 14 amino acids long. The CDR3 loop is CASKGGISTDTQYF. The CDR3 DNA sequence: TGTGCCAGCAAGGGCGGGATATCTACAGATACGCAGTATTTT.

This clonotype was recorded at least ten times. J is TRBJ2-3 and V is TRBV5-1; D not certain. CDR1 is SGHRS and CDR2 is YFSETQ in the germline V gene. Trimming removed 4 bases at V and 5 bases at J, with 11 bases between. CDR3 length: 13 amino acids. The CDR3 bases are TGCGCCAGCAGCCACGGGCAAGAAGATACGCAGTATTTT. It is translated as CASSHGQEDTQYF.

This clonotype was observed a few times. This chain links TRBV6-2 or TRBV6-3 with TRBJ2-1; 9 bases align to TRBD2. With 5 bases clipped from V and 4 bases from J, the junction kept 6 bases outside the gene matches. Germline CDR1 and CDR2: MNHEY and SVGEGT. The CDR3 totals 15 residues. The CDR3 DNA reads as TGTGCCAGCAGTGACAAAAGCGGGAGGTACAATGAGCAGTTCTTC. As protein: CASSDKSGRYNEQFF.

The rearrangement joins TRBV20-1 to TRBJ2-3; TRBD1 aligns across 8 bases. This CDR3 is 14 amino acids long. CDR1 and CDR2 (germline): DFQATT, SNEGSKA (reference sequence). V was pared by 3 bases and J by 4 bases, with 6 bases of the junction left unmatched. The CDR3 here is CSARDRVEADTQYF. DNA of the CDR3: TGCAGTGCTAGGGACAGGGTAGAGGCAGATACGCAGTATTTT.

The sample holds a few counts of this clonotype. CDR3: CASSYAEGRSAGGVDTQYF. The CDR3 DNA is TGTGCCAGCAGTTACGCTGAGGGTCGATCAGCGGGAGGCGTGGATACGCAGTATTTT. The chain recombines TRBV6-5 with TRBJ2-3; 9 bases agree with TRBD2. The CDR3 has 19 amino acids. Looked up from germline, CDR1 is MNHEY and CDR2 is SVGAGI. V gave up 2 bases and J gave up 6 bases; unmatched junction bases: 18.

This clonotype was counted many times. The V and J genes are TRBV28 and TRBJ1-3; D gene ambiguous. Germline loops: CDR1 MDHEN, CDR2 SYDVKM. The V gene lost 7 bases and the J gene lost 0 bases, with 13 bases spanning the gap. CDR3 length: 15 residues. CDR3 in DNA: TGTGCCAGCACCCCCCCGGCCGGCTCTGGAAACACCATATATTTT. It specifies CASTPPAGSGNTIYF.

This clonotype occurred many times. The gene calls are TRBV7-2 and TRBJ2-3; D is unresolved. The V gene's germline CDR1 is SGHTA and CDR2 FQGNSA. The CDR3 extends over 11 amino acids. Trimming stripped 1 base from V and 8 bases from J, with 4 bases between. CDR3: CASSLGATQYF. CDR3 nucleotides: TGTGCCAGCAGCTTAGGGGCTACGCAGTATTTT.

This clonotype was detected many times. The chain carries TRBV13 and TRBJ2-3, with D unclear. Trimming cost V 4 bases and J 7 bases, with 21 bases left between them. CDR1 PRHDT and CDR2 FYEKMQ come from the germline V gene (reference sequence). The CDR3 length is 16 residues. CDR3 coding DNA: TGTGCCAGCAGCTCCCCCACGATACCCGGTGGAAATACGCAGTATTTT. Amino acids: CASSSPTIPGGNTQYF. The variable domain in full, with the rest retrieved from reference TRBV13 and TRBJ2-3, is AAGVIQSPRHLIKEKRETATLKCYPIPRHDTVYWYQQGPGQDPQFLISFYEKMQSDKGSIPDRFSAQQFSDYHSELNMSSLELGDSALYFCASSSPTIPGGNTQYFGPGTRLTVL.

This clonotype has ten or more counts. The chain recombines TRBV13 with TRBJ1-1, with a possible D match to TRBD1 (5 bases). The CDR3 extends over 14 amino acids. The germline V gene has CDR1 PRHDT and CDR2 FYEKMQ (reference sequence). The ends were cut back, 3 bases at V and 1 base at J, with 9 bases in the middle. The CDR3 protein is CASSFRGPNTEAFF. CDR3 DNA: TGTGCCAGCAGCTTTCGGGGCCCGAACACTGAAGCTTTCTTT.

The chain employs TRBV7-9 and TRBJ2-3; D might be TRBD1 or TRBD2, each matching 5 bases. The CDR3 covers 17 residues. Trimming removed 9 bases from V and 1 base from J, with 23 bases in between. Per the germline V gene, CDR1 is SEHNR and CDR2 is FQNEAQ (reference sequence). CDR3 in DNA: TGTGCCAGTAGTACCCCCCCCGGGGACCCAGGCACAGATACGCAGTATTTT. Protein: CASSTPPGDPGTDTQYF. The whole variable domain, remainder taken from reference TRBV7-9 and TRBJ2-3, is DTGVSQNPRHKITKRGQNVTFRCDPISEHNRLYWYRQTLGQGPEFLTYFQNEAQLEKSRLLSDRFSAERPKGSFSTLEIQRTEQGDSAMYLCASSTPPGDPGTDTQYFGPGTRLTVL.

The CDR3 coding sequence is TGTGCCAGCAGTTTATTTGGGACCTCCTACGAGCAGTACTTC. This codes for CASSLFGTSYEQYF. This chain links TRBV27 with TRBJ2-7; D tentatively reads TRBD1 or TRBD2 (5 bases each). The CDR3 has 14 residues. Germline V lookup: CDR1 MNHEY, CDR2 SMNVEV (reference sequence). The V end was cut by 1 base, the J end by 0 bases, with 7 bases between.

Comments on this clonotype: The junction shows a germline mismatch at one end, possibly a read error. The chain links TRBV20-1 to TRBJ1-1; D remains unclear. Per the germline V gene, CDR1 is DFQATT and CDR2 is SNEGSKA (reference sequence). CDR3 size: 13 residues. Here the CDR3 reads CSARATVNTEAIF. DNA for the CDR3: TGCAGTGCTAGAGCCACGGTGAACACTGAAGCTATCTTT.

This clonotype was detected ten times or more. The chain carries TRBV11-2 and TRBJ2-3, with 8 positions matching TRBD2. CDR1 and CDR2 from the germline V gene are SGHAT and FQNNGV. Trimming removed 5 bases from V and 5 bases from J; junction bases left unmatched: 12. This CDR3 region has 16 residues. The CDR3 loop is CASSMDPGLGEDTQYF. In DNA, the CDR3 is TGTGCCAGCAGCATGGACCCGGGACTAGGGGAAGATACGCAGTATTTT.